A single sample is the source of the 18 T cell receptor beta chains below, sequenced in a study of blood T cell repertoires in COVID-19. The repertoire was sequenced with immunoSEQ multiplex PCR; TCRdb's copy has only in-frame clones and lacks some. Of roughly 140,000 clones listed, about 88% are singletons. The sequencing input was peripheral blood. These TCRs come from an older woman with COVID-19, enrolled during active disease.

V gene TRBV11-3 combines with J gene TRBJ1-6; perhaps TRBD1 as D (5 bases). Trimming shortened V by 5 bases and J by 7 bases, and 9 bases separated the two germline ends. Germline values: CDR1 SGHNT, CDR2 YENEEA. CDR3 length equals 13 residues. Here the CDR3 reads CASSAAGNSPLHF. In DNA form, the CDR3 reads TGTGCCAGCAGCGCAGCAGGGAATTCACCCCTCCACTTT.

The gene calls are TRBV9 and TRBJ2-3; D is perhaps TRBD2 (5 bases). The CDR3 has 15 residues. The V gene lost 3 bases and the J gene lost 2 bases, with 13 bases spanning the gap. The germline CDR1 and CDR2 sequences are SGDLS and YYNGEE. In nucleotides, the CDR3 is TGTGCCAGCAGCGAAGCGGATCCTTACACAGATACGCAGTATTTT. Its protein product is CASSEADPYTDTQYF.

This sequence joins TRBV25-1 and TRBJ1-2; D uncertain. CDR3 size: 14 residues. CDR1 MGHDK and CDR2 SYGVNS come from the germline V gene. Trimming removed 4 bases at V and 8 bases at J, with 17 bases between. The CDR3: CASSVGGELVGYTF. The CDR3 nucleotides are TGTGCCAGCAGTGTCGGCGGTGAGCTCGTGGGCTACACCTTC.

The genes are TRBV19 and TRBJ1-5; possibly TRBD1 for D (6 bases). This CDR3 contains 13 residues. CDR1 is LNHDA, CDR2 SQIVND, per germline (reference sequence). V was clipped by 7 bases and J by 3 bases, with 10 bases between them. The CDR3 here is CASIGQNNQPQHF. The CDR3 DNA reads TGTGCCAGTATAGGACAGAACAATCAGCCCCAGCATTTT.

This clone was counted once. The V and J genes are TRBV9 and TRBJ1-3; 10 bases fit TRBD1. The CDR3 contains 17 residues. After removal of 6 bases from V and 2 bases from J, the junction contained 11 bases not matched to a gene. CDR1 is SGDLS and CDR2 is YYNGEE in the germline V gene. The CDR3: CASNPGTGEVPGNTIYF. The CDR3 DNA sequence: TGTGCCAGCAACCCCGGGACAGGGGAAGTACCTGGAAACACCATATATTTT.

This rearrangement joins TRBV5-5 to TRBJ1-1, with D uncertain. V lost 4 bases to trimming and J lost 6 bases, with 16 bases between them. This CDR3 spans 14 amino acids. The germline V gene has CDR1 SGHKS and CDR2 YYEKEE (reference sequence). CDR3 region: CASSLTTSRAEAFF. CDR3 nucleotide sequence: TGTGCCAGCAGCCTGACAACCTCGCGGGCTGAAGCTTTCTTT.

In DNA form, the CDR3 reads TGCAGTGCTAGTGGTACAGTGTATAGCAATCAGCCCCAGCATTTT. As protein: CSASGTVYSNQPQHF. The chain recombines TRBV20-1 with TRBJ1-5, with D uncertain. V lost 3 bases and J lost 0, with 12 bases in between. The germline V gene has CDR1 DFQATT and CDR2 SNEGSKA (reference sequence). This CDR3 comprises 15 residues.

This chain uses TRBV10-2 with TRBJ1-3; possibly TRBD1 for D (6 bases). Trimming stripped 3 bases from V and 0 bases from J, with 6 bases between. Germline values: CDR1 WSHSY, CDR2 SAAADI. The CDR3 loop spans 14 amino acids. The CDR3 nucleotides read TGCGCCAGCAGTGAACAGGGCTCTGGAAACACCATATATTTT. It encodes CASSEQGSGNTIYF.

The chain has TRBV20-1 and TRBJ2-5; D unclear. V dropped 6 bases and J dropped 3 bases, with 5 bases sitting between them. The germline V gene has CDR1 DFQATT and CDR2 SNEGSKA (reference sequence). The CDR3 consists of 10 residues. CDR3 amino acids: CSAGEETQYF. The CDR3 DNA follows: TGCAGTGCCGGTGAAGAGACCCAGTACTTC.

This chain uses TRBV10-3 with TRBJ1-5; TRBD1 matches 10 bases. The CDR3 covers 14 residues. CDR1 ENHRY and CDR2 SYGVKD come from the germline V gene. V lost 4 bases, J lost 7 bases, and 4 bases stayed unmatched. CDR3 region: CAISVGGQGQPQHF. The DNA for the CDR3 is TGTGCCATCAGTGTGGGGGGACAGGGGCAGCCCCAGCATTTT.

The rearrangement uses TRBV19 and TRBJ1-5; perhaps TRBD1 as D (5 bases). This CDR3 contains 15 residues. V was trimmed by 2 bases and J by 7 bases, leaving 15 bases between them. Per germline, CDR1 LNHDA and CDR2 SQIVND (reference sequence). The CDR3 sequence: CASSIRAGSIQPQHF. The CDR3 coding sequence is TGTGCCAGTAGTATAAGGGCAGGGTCGATCCAGCCCCAGCATTTT.

The chain links TRBV3-1 (or the pseudogene TRBV3-2) to TRBJ1-3; possibly TRBD1 for D (6 bases). Per the germline V gene, CDR1 is LGHDT and CDR2 is YNNKEL (reference sequence). The ends were cut back, 3 bases at V and 0 bases at J, with 9 bases in the middle. This CDR3 region has 15 residues. The CDR3 coding sequence is TGTGCCAGCAGCCAGACAGGCTTCTCTGGAAACACCATATATTTT. It translates to CASSQTGFSGNTIYF.

The chain uses TRBV2 and TRBJ2-2; no firm D call. The CDR3 is 11 amino acids. The germline V and J ends were trimmed by 7 bases and 7 bases, with 7 bases remaining between them. Germline V lookup: CDR1 SNHLY, CDR2 FYNNEI. The CDR3 spells CASTPFGELFF. DNA of the CDR3: TGTGCCAGCACCCCCTTCGGGGAGCTGTTTTTT. Full variable domain (rest looked up from reference TRBV2 and TRBJ2-2): EPEVTQTPSHQVTQMGQEVILRCVPISNHLYFYWYRQILGQKVEFLVSFYNNEISEKSEIFDDQFSVERPDGSNFTLKIRSTKLEDSAMYFCASTPFGELFFGEGSRLTVL.

The chain couples TRBV10-3 to TRBJ2-3; TRBD1 aligns across 7 bases. Unmatched junction bases numbered 19, after V lost 6 bases and J lost 4 bases. Germline assignment: CDR1 ENHRY and CDR2 SYGVKD. The CDR3 runs 18 residues. CDR3 DNA: TGTGCCATCAGCGAACTTCAACCCGGGACAGCCTTGCCAGATACGCAGTATTTT. This translates into CAISELQPGTALPDTQYF.

This sequence joins TRBV28 and TRBJ1-6; the D gene is possibly TRBD1 (5 bases). Germline loops: CDR1 MDHEN, CDR2 SYDVKM. V was cut by 5 bases and J by 14 bases, with 13 bases left in between. The CDR3 extends over 12 amino acids. The CDR3 spells CASSQGIRSLHF. In DNA form, the CDR3 reads TGTGCCAGCAGTCAGGGTATCAGGTCCCTCCACTTT.

The chain is built from TRBV18 and TRBJ1-6; 9 bases agree with TRBD1. This CDR3 contains 16 residues. Germline V lookup: CDR1 KGHSH, CDR2 LQKENI. V was pared by 5 bases and J by 7 bases, with 9 bases of the junction left unmatched. The chain's CDR3 is CASSSIQGASNSPLHF. CDR3 coding DNA: TGTGCCAGCTCAAGTATACAGGGGGCCTCCAATTCACCCCTCCACTTT.

There are a few counts of this clone. The CDR3 nucleotides read TGTGCCAGCAGCTTGAGGACAGGGGGCTCTGGGGCCAACGTCCTGACTTTC. Residues: CASSLRTGGSGANVLTF. This chain uses TRBV5-5 with TRBJ2-6; 10 bases are shared with TRBD1. The CDR3 totals 17 residues. The J segment lost 0 bases and the V segment lost 1 base, leaving 1 base of the junction unmatched. Germline V gene lookup returns CDR1 SGHKS and CDR2 YYEKEE (reference sequence).

The chain joins TRBV24-1 to TRBJ2-2; TRBD1 is a possible D gene (5 bases). V lost 4 bases, J lost 5 bases, and 10 bases lay in between. Per germline, CDR1 KGHDR and CDR2 SFDVKD. This CDR3 spans 14 amino acids. The CDR3 is CATSDTGPTGELFF. The CDR3 bases are TGTGCCACCAGTGACACAGGTCCGACCGGGGAGCTGTTTTTT.